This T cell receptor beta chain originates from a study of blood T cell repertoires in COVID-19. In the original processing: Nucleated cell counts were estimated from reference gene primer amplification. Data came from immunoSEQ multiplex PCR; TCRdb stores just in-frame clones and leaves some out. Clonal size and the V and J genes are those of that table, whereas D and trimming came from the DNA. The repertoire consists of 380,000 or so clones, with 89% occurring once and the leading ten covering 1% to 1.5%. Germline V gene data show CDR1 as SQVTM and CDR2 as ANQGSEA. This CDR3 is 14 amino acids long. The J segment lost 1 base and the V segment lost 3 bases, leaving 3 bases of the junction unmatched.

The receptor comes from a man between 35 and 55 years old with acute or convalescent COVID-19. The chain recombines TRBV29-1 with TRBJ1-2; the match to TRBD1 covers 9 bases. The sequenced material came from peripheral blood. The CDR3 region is CSVEGQGVNYGYTF. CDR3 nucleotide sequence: TGCAGCGTTGAGGGACAGGGCGTTAACTATGGCTACACCTTC.